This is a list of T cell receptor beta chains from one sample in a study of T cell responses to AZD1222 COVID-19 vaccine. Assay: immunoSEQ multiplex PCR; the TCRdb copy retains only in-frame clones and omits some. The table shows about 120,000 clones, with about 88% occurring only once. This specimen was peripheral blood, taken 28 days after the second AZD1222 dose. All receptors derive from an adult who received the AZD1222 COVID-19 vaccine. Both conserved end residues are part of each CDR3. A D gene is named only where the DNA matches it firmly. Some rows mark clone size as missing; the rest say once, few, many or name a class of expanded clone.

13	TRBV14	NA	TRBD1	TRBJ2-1	TGTGCCAGCAGCCTCGACAGGGTAGGTGAGCAGTTCTTC	CASSLDRVGEQFF
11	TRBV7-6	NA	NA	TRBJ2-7	TGTGCCAGCAGCTCCAGTTGGGAGCAGTACTTC	CASSSSWEQYF
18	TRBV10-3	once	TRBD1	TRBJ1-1	TGTGCCATCAAGGGACAGGGGGCCGTGGGCCTGAGGGGCACTGAAGCTTTCTTT	CAIKGQGAVGLRGTEAFF
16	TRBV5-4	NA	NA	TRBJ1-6	TGTGCCAGCAGCCCGTGGGGGACCGCAGTTAATTCACCCCTCCACTTT	CASSPWGTAVNSPLHF
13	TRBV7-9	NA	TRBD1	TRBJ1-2	TGTGCCAGCAGCTGGGACAGTTCCTATGGCTACACCTTC	CASSWDSSYGYTF
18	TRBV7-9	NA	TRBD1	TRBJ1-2	TGTGCCAGCAGCTTAACCGGGACAGGGGGCCGCGGTTTGAATGGCTACACCTTC	CASSLTGTGGRGLNGYTF
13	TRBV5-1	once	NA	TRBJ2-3	TGCGCCAGCAGCTTGGACCCCACAGATACGCAGTATTTT	CASSLDPTDTQYF
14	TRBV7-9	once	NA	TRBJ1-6	TGTGCCAGCAGCTGGCAGGGGATTAATTCACCCCTCCACTTT	CASSWQGINSPLHF
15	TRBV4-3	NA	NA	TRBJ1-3	TGCGCCAGCAGCCAAGACAGCGTGACTGGAAACACCATATATTTT	CASSQDSVTGNTIYF
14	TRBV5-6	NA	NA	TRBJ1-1	TGTGCCAGCAGCTTCCCATTTAAGGGTAATGAAGCTTTCTTT	CASSFPFKGNEAFF
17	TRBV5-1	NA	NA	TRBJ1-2	TGCGCCAGCAGCTTGGCGGCAGGGTACGGAGCTAACTATGGCTACACCTTC	CASSLAAGYGANYGYTF
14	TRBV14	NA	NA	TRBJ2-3	TGTGCCAGCAGCCAAGAATGGGGCACAGATACGCAGTATTTT	CASSQEWGTDTQYF
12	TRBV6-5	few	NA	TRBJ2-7	TGTGCCAGCCTGGGCATATCCTACGAGCAGTACTTC	CASLGISYEQYF
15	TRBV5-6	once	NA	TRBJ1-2	TGTGCCAGCAGCTTTAACGGCCCCGCTAACTATGGCTACACCTTC	CASSFNGPANYGYTF
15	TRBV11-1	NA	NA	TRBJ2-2	TGTGCCAGCAGACGAGACAGATTGAACACCGGGGAGCTGTTTTTT	CASRRDRLNTGELFF
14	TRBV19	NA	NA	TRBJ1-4	TGTGCCAGTAGGAGGACAGCAACTAATGAAAAACTGTTTTTT	CASRRTATNEKLFF
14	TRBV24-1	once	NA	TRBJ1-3	TGTGCCACCAGGGGATTCTGCTCTGGAAACACCATATATTTT	CATRGFCSGNTIYF
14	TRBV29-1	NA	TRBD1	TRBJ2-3	TGCAGCGTTGGTACCGGGACAGGGGGCCATACGCAGTATTTT	CSVGTGTGGHTQYF
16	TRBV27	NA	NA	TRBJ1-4	TGTGCCAGCAGTTTATACATTGGGGGGGTTGGCGAAAAACTGTTTTTT	CASSLYIGGVGEKLFF
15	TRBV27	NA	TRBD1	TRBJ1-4	TGTGCCAGCAGCCGAGTGACAGGGGTTACAGAAAAACTGTTTTTT	CASSRVTGVTEKLFF
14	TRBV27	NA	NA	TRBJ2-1	TGTGCCACCAGGATTACGCTCGGGACTCCTGAGCAGTTCTTC	CATRITLGTPEQFF
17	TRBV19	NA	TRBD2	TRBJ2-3	TGTGCCAGTAGTCCCTCTCGGACTAGCAGGTCGACAGATACGCAGTATTTT	CASSPSRTSRSTDTQYF
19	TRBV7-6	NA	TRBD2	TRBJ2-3	TGTGCCAGCAGCTTACCTAGCGGGAGGGGAACGGGAAGCACAGATACGCAGTATTTT	CASSLPSGRGTGSTDTQYF
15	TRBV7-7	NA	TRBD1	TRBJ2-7	TGTGCCAGCAGCTTAGGGCAGGGGGCCCCCTACGAGCAGTACTTC	CASSLGQGAPYEQYF
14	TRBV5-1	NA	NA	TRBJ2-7	TGCGCCAGCAGCATCCGGACGAGGTCCTACGAGCAGTACTTC	CASSIRTRSYEQYF
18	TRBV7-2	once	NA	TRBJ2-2	TGTGCCAGCAGCTCCGCCTCTTACAGGAACGCGAACACCGGGGAGCTGTTTTTT	CASSSASYRNANTGELFF
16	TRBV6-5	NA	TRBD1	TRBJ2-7	TGTGCCAGCAGTTACTCGAAGCTGGACAGGACCTACGAGCAGTACTTC	CASSYSKLDRTYEQYF
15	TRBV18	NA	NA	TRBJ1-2	TGTGCCAGCTCACCTGGAGATCGGCGGTCTAATGGCTACACCTTC	CASSPGDRRSNGYTF
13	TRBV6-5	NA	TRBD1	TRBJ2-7	TGTGCCAGCAGACAGGGGAGAAGGTACGAGCAGTACTTC	CASRQGRRYEQYF
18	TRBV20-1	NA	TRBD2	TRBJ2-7	TGCAGTGCTAGTGCCCTGAGGGGACATACGGCGGGGGGCTACGAGCAGTACTTC	CSASALRGHTAGGYEQYF
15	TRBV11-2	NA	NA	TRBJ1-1	TGTGCCAGCAGCTTAGCCTGGGGGCCGAACACTGAAGCTTTCTTT	CASSLAWGPNTEAFF
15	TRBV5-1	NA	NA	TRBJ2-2	TGCGCCAGCAGCCGTAACGAACAGGGCACCGGGGAGCTGTTTTTT	CASSRNEQGTGELFF
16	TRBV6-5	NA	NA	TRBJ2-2	TGTGCCAGCAGTTACTCGGGGGGCCGCAACACCGGGGAGCTGTTTTTT	CASSYSGGRNTGELFF
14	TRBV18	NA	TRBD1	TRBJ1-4	TGTGCCAGCTCACGGACAGGGTTTAATGAAAAACTGTTTTTT	CASSRTGFNEKLFF
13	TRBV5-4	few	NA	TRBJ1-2	TGTGCCAGCAGCTTGGGGTGGGACTATGGCTACACCTTC	CASSLGWDYGYTF
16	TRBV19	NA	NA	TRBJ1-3	TGTGCCAGTAGCAACGGACAGAAGAGCTCTGGAAACACCATATATTTT	CASSNGQKSSGNTIYF
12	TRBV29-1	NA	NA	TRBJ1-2	TGCAGCGTTGAGGGAACAGGAGATGGCTACACCTTC	CSVEGTGDGYTF
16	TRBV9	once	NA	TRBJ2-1	TGTGCCAGCAGCTCCCGGCTAGCGCAGTCCTACAATGAGCAGTTCTTC	CASSSRLAQSYNEQFF
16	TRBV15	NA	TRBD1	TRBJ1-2	TGTGCCACCAGTGGAGGACAGGGCGAAGAGATCTATGGCTACACCTTC	CATSGGQGEEIYGYTF
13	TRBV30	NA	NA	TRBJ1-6	TGTGCCCCCTCATCGAAGTGGAATTCACCCCTCCACTTT	CAPSSKWNSPLHF
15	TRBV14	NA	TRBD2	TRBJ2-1	TGTGCCAGCAGCCAAGAGCTCGGGAGGGCTGCCGAGCAGTTCTTC	CASSQELGRAAEQFF
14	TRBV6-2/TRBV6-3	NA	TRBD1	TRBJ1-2	TGTGCCAGCAGTTCGACAGGGGAGTTCGATGGCTACACCTTC	CASSSTGEFDGYTF
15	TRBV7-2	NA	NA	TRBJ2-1	TGTGCCAGCAGCTTTGGGGGTCGAGGTATCAATGAGCAGTTCTTC	CASSFGGRGINEQFF
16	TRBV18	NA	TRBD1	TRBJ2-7	TGTGCCAGCTCACCAAACACCGCAGGGGGATTATACGAGCAGTACTTC	CASSPNTAGGLYEQYF
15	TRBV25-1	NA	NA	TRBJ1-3	TGTGCCAGCAGTGGACAAAACCCAACTGGAAACACCATATATTTT	CASSGQNPTGNTIYF
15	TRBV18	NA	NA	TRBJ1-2	TGTGCCAGCTCACCAACAAATCGGCATAACTATGGCTACACCTTC	CASSPTNRHNYGYTF
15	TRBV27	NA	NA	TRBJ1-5	TGTGCCAGCAGTTTAGTAGGGGATAGCAATCAGCCCCAGCATTTT	CASSLVGDSNQPQHF
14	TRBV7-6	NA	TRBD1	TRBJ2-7	TGTGCCAGCAGCCACCGGGACAGGGGTTACGAGCAGTACTTC	CASSHRDRGYEQYF
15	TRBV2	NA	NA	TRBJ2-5	TGTGCCAGCAGTGTTGACCGAGGCCGCATGATGGCCCAGTACTTC	CASSVDRGRMMAQYF
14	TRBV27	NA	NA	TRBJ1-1	TGTGCCAGCAAAATTCATACAGGGAACACTGAAGCTTTCTTT	CASKIHTGNTEAFF
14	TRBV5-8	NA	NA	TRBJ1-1	TGTGCCAGCAGCCAGGGGCGACGGAACACTGAAGCTTTCTTT	CASSQGRRNTEAFF